The T cell receptor beta chain under discussion was sequenced for a study of T-cell memory formation after mild COVID-19. Study information: Largely, the TCR clusters proved donor specific.

Of note for this clonotype: The antigen remains unidentified.

After removal of 6 bases from V and 6 bases from J, the junction contained 8 bases not matched to a gene. This CDR3 contains 14 residues. The germline V gene has CDR1 LGHDT and CDR2 YNNKEL (reference sequence). General observations from the study: Pre-infection memory already had some responding clones, implying cross-reactive memory joined. Mainly CM and EM harbored the contracting CD4+ clones; mainly EMRA harbored the CD8+ ones.

From 5'RACE with constant-segment primers came TCR alpha and TCR beta cDNA libraries that carried sample barcodes and UMIs. Via MiXCR, TCRdb re-called the 5' RACE reads, giving one row per CDR3 protein. Altogether 550,000 to 600,000 distinct CDR3 sequences are present, roughly 21% being singletons, with the ten largest covering roughly 9.1%. Material for sequencing was PBMCs or a T cell subset sorted from them (not recorded which). The J gene is TRBJ2-1, the V gene TRBV3-1, with 7 bases identical to TRBD1. This TCR came from an adult woman who had mild COVID-19 (a few samples of this study predate the infection). Cell type and time point are not known. The CDR3 DNA sequence: TGTGCCAGCAGACATAGACAGGGCAGCAATGAGCAGTTCTTC. Encoded protein: CASRHRQGSNEQFF.